This is a list of T cell receptor beta chains from one sample in a study of T-cell memory formation after mild COVID-19. Each CDR3 protein gets one entry after TCRdb re-called the 5' RACE reads with MiXCR. The sample contains under 400,000 distinct CDR3 sequences, around 28% of which appear only once. Specimen: PBMCs or a T cell subset sorted from them (not recorded which). The receptors here all came from an adult woman who had mild COVID-19 (a few samples of this study predate the infection). Cell type and time point are not known. Each CDR3 is given with its conserved first and last residue. A D gene is named only where the DNA matches it firmly. Not every row has a clone size; where given, it reads once, few, many or a size class.

cdr3_nt cdr3_aa j_call d_call clone_size v_call
TGTGCCAGCAGCCCCGGGACAGGGAGGAATTCACCCCTCCACTTT CASSPGTGRNSPLHF TRBJ1-6 TRBD1 few TRBV6-5
TGTGCCAGCACCGAGGGGCAGATTCAGGTCGGAAACACCATATATTTT CASTEGQIQVGNTIYF TRBJ1-3 - few TRBV9
TGTGCCAGCACCTCAAGGACAGCCAGGAGCGAGCAGTACTTC CASTSRTARSEQYF TRBJ2-7 - - TRBV7-2
TGTGCCAGCAGCCCTAGACTAGCGGGAGGGCCGTACACAGATACGCAGTATTTT CASSPRLAGGPYTDTQYF TRBJ2-3 TRBD2 - TRBV9
TGTGCCAGCAGCTATCCCGATCGACTTTTTGGGTATACGCAGTATTTT CASSYPDRLFGYTQYF TRBJ2-3 - few TRBV7-9
TGCAGTGCTAGAGATCAGGGACTAGCGGGATGGCCCCAGTACTTC CSARDQGLAGWPQYF TRBJ2-5 TRBD2 - TRBV20-1
TGTGCCAGCAGCAAAATAATGGGGATACGACAGGGCCTAACCAAACCAGCCAAAAACATTCAGTACTTC CASSKIMGIRQGLTKPAKNIQYF TRBJ2-4 - few TRBV21-1
TGCGCCAGCAGCTTTACCGGGACAGGGGAATACGACACCGGGGAGCTGTTTTTT CASSFTGTGEYDTGELFF TRBJ2-2 TRBD1 few TRBV5-1
TGCAGTGCTATGGATGAAGCTTTCTTT CSAMDEAFF TRBJ1-1 - - TRBV20-1
TGTGCCAGCAGTTTGGCACAGAAAGCTTTCTTT CASSLAQKAFF TRBJ1-1 - - TRBV12-3/TRBV12-4
TGTGCCAGCAGCCAAGTGGTGGGACAGGGAGAAGCTTTCTTT CASSQVVGQGEAFF TRBJ1-1 TRBD1 few TRBV3-1
TGTGCCAGCAGGGACAGGTCTTACTCTGGAAACACCATATATTTT CASRDRSYSGNTIYF TRBJ1-3 TRBD1 few TRBV6-5
TGTGCCAGCAGTTACTCTACGGAAAACATTCAGTACTTC CASSYSTENIQYF TRBJ2-4 - few TRBV6-6
TGTGCCAGCAGTTTCGCCCGCGTCTACAATGAGCAGTTCTTC CASSFARVYNEQFF TRBJ2-1 - - TRBV27
TGTGCCAGCAGCCGCCGGACAGACACTGAAGCTTTCTTT CASSRRTDTEAFF TRBJ1-1 - few TRBV7-3
TGCAGCGTTGAGGGGGCGGGATCCTCCTACGAGCAGTACTTC CSVEGAGSSYEQYF TRBJ2-7 - few TRBV29-1
TGCGCCAGCAGCTTCTACCGGACTAGCGGGGCCTCCTACAATGAGCAGTTCTTC CASSFYRTSGASYNEQFF TRBJ2-1 TRBD2 - TRBV5-1
TGTGCCAGCAGTTCCCTTCGGACGGGAGCGGGATACAATGAGCAGTTCTTC CASSSLRTGAGYNEQFF TRBJ2-1 TRBD2 few TRBV27
TGTGCCAGCAGCGAGATGGACAGGAATGAAAAACTGTTTTTT CASSEMDRNEKLFF TRBJ1-4 TRBD1 few TRBV9
TGTGCCAGCAGCTCCTCACGGCTTCGGGTAGGGGCCTACGACGATACGCAGTATTTT CASSSSRLRVGAYDDTQYF TRBJ2-3 - - TRBV7-9
TGCGCCAGCAGCACTGGGACCCTTAGCACAGATACGCAGTATTTT CASSTGTLSTDTQYF TRBJ2-3 - few TRBV5-1
TGTGCCAGCAGCCGGGACTCCGGCTATAGCGGCGGCAATGAGCAGTTCTTC CASSRDSGYSGGNEQFF TRBJ2-1 - - TRBV11-3
TGTGCTAGCAGCTTAGCGGGAGCGGGGGAGCAGTACTTC CASSLAGAGEQYF TRBJ2-7 TRBD2 few TRBV7-7
TGTGCCAGCAGCTTCGCGACAGGTAGCTCCTACAATGAGCAGTTCTTC CASSFATGSSYNEQFF TRBJ2-1 - few TRBV7-6
TGCGCCAGCAGCCAAGATCATCAGGGAGGGGCGGGCATTCAGTACTTC CASSQDHQGGAGIQYF TRBJ2-4 TRBD2 few TRBV4-1
TGTGCCACCAGTGACCAACAGCGGGATTTTACCGGGGAGCTGTTTTTT CATSDQQRDFTGELFF TRBJ2-2 TRBD2 few TRBV24-1
TGTGCCAGCAGCCAGGCTGGGGGCTTGGCCTACGAGCAGTACTTC CASSQAGGLAYEQYF TRBJ2-7 - few TRBV13
TGTGCCAGCATCCAGCGGGGTAGGGAAGGCCTCTATGGCTACACCTTC CASIQRGREGLYGYTF TRBJ1-2 - - TRBV7-9
TGTGCCAGCTTTAAACCCTCTTTCGACCGGCTTAGGTCCTATGGCTACACCTTC CASFKPSFDRLRSYGYTF TRBJ1-2 - - TRBV7-9
TGTGCCAGCAGCTCCACAGGGGGCATAACAGATACGCAGTATTTT CASSSTGGITDTQYF TRBJ2-3 TRBD1 few TRBV7-6
TGCAGTGCCCCGACTCGCAGCCGAACCGGGGAGCTGTTTTTT CSAPTRSRTGELFF TRBJ2-2 - - TRBV20-1
TGTGCCAGCAGTGATAACAGGGTTGAAGCTTTCTTT CASSDNRVEAFF TRBJ1-1 - - TRBV28
TGTGCCAGCAGTTTCTTCAGGTTTGTGGATACGCAGTATTTT CASSFFRFVDTQYF TRBJ2-3 - - TRBV12-3/TRBV12-4
TGCGCCAGCAGCCAAGTGTTGGGACAGGACTCCTACGAGCAGTACTTC CASSQVLGQDSYEQYF TRBJ2-7 TRBD1 - TRBV4-3
TGTGCCAGCAGCCCCCACAGTGGGGGCAAAAACATTCAGTACTTC CASSPHSGGKNIQYF TRBJ2-4 - - TRBV2
TGCAGTGCTAGAGACGTACTAGCGGGGTTCAATGAGCAGTTCTTC CSARDVLAGFNEQFF TRBJ2-1 TRBD2 many TRBV20-1
TGTGCCAGCAGCCAAGACCTAAGCGGGACAGGGAATAAGCCCCAGCATTTT CASSQDLSGTGNKPQHF TRBJ1-5 TRBD1 few TRBV3-1
TGTGCCTGGAGTCACGGGGGCGGACAGCCCCAGCATTTT CAWSHGGGQPQHF TRBJ1-5 - - TRBV30
TGTGCCAGCAGCCAGGGATATGGAGGGGAGACCCAGTACTTC CASSQGYGGETQYF TRBJ2-5 - few TRBV4-2
TGCGCCAGCAGCTGGGGGGACAGACTTAACGAGCAGTACTTC CASSWGDRLNEQYF TRBJ2-7 - few TRBV5-1
TGTGCCAGCAGCTCCCGAGGGGATCAGCCCCAGCATTTT CASSSRGDQPQHF TRBJ1-5 - many TRBV7-2
TGCGCCAGCAGTTCGAGCCACACAGATACGCAGTATTTT CASSSSHTDTQYF TRBJ2-3 - once TRBV10-2
TGTGCCAGCAGCCGGGCGAGCGTCGGGTACGAGCAGTACTTC CASSRASVGYEQYF TRBJ2-7 - - TRBV11-3
TGTGCCAGCAGTTATAAACCCGGGGCTTTGGAAGCTTTCTTT CASSYKPGALEAFF TRBJ1-1 - - TRBV6-5
TGTGCCAGCAGCTTAGAGGGGGGGCACTCCTATGGCTACACCTTC CASSLEGGHSYGYTF TRBJ1-2 - few TRBV11-2
TGTGCCAGCAGCCCGAACCACGAGCAGTACTTC CASSPNHEQYF TRBJ2-7 - few TRBV5-5
TGTGCCAGCAGCCGGACAGGGCATACCTACGAGCAGTACTTC CASSRTGHTYEQYF TRBJ2-7 TRBD1 - TRBV12-3/TRBV12-4